The next 21 T cell receptor beta chains were all read from a single sample in a study of T cell responses to AZD1222 COVID-19 vaccine. Measured with immunoSEQ multiplex PCR; TCRdb has only the in-frame clones, and not every one. The sample includes about 150,000 clones, roughly 92% of them seen just once. Sequences were derived from peripheral blood, sampled on day 0 of AZD1222 vaccination. The receptors originated from an adult in good health.

This clone came up once. This sequence joins TRBV10-2 and TRBJ2-1; a weak D match, TRBD1 (5 bases). Trimming removed 2 bases from V and 8 bases from J, with 16 bases in between. CDR3 length equals 15 residues. Germline V lookup: CDR1 WSHSY, CDR2 SAAADI. For the CDR3, the DNA is TGCGCCAGCAGTGAGGATAATGGGGCGACGGATGAGCAGTTCTTC. It yields the protein CASSEDNGATDEQFF.

The chain links TRBV6-5 to TRBJ2-7; D assignment may be TRBD1 or TRBD2 (5 bases each). The V end lost 7 bases, the J end lost 5 bases, and 18 bases lay between the germline ends. This CDR3 contains 14 residues. The germline V gene has CDR1 MNHEY and CDR2 SVGAGI. This chain's CDR3 is CASIPRGNLNEQYF. The CDR3 bases are TGTGCCAGCATCCCACGGGGCAACCTAAACGAGCAGTACTTC.

The chain combines TRBV2 with TRBJ2-3, with D perhaps TRBD1 or TRBD2 (5 bases each). The CDR3 covers 13 residues. CDR1 is SNHLY, CDR2 FYNNEI, per germline. V dropped 4 bases and J dropped 4 bases, with 9 bases sitting between them. The CDR3 is CASSGPGPDTQYF. CDR3 bases: TGTGCCAGCAGTGGCCCGGGGCCAGATACGCAGTATTTT.

The J gene is TRBJ2-5, the V gene TRBV12-5, with 8 bases lining up with TRBD2. CDR1 and CDR2 from the germline V gene are LGHNT and FRNRAP. The CDR3 covers 14 residues. V gave up 9 bases and J gave up 4 bases; unmatched junction bases: 10. The CDR3 sequence is CARGGTGGVETQYF. The CDR3 DNA sequence: TGTGCTAGGGGGGGCACGGGGGGGGTAGAGACCCAGTACTTC.

Turning to this clone: The sample has other DNA sequences that encode this CDR3 too. This chain connects TRBV4-3 to TRBJ1-5, with D hard to call. CDR3 length: 13 residues. The V gene's germline CDR1 is LGHNA and CDR2 YSLEER. The ends were cut back, 0 bases at V and 7 bases at J, with 7 bases in the middle. The CDR3 nucleotides read TGCGCCAGCAGCCAAGATACGGGGCAGCCCCAGCATTTT. Translating gives CASSQDTGQPQHF.

This clone was counted once. This chain connects TRBV5-1 to TRBJ1-4; possibly TRBD1 for D (5 bases). This CDR3 contains 15 residues. V shed 3 bases and J shed 0 bases, with 9 bases lying between them. Germline lookup yields CDR1 SGHRS and CDR2 YFSETQ. CDR3 nucleotides: TGCGCCAGCAGCTGGGGGGATGCAACTAATGAAAAACTGTTTTTT. This sequence encodes CASSWGDATNEKLFF.

This chain uses TRBV2 with TRBJ1-1; D call uncertain. The CDR3 totals 14 residues. Germline V gives CDR1 SNHLY, CDR2 FYNNEI. The ends were cut back, 3 bases at V and 2 bases at J, with 10 bases in the middle. The CDR3, as DNA: TGTGCCAGCAGTGAGGCCCGACCTAACACTGAAGCTTTCTTT. It encodes CASSEARPNTEAFF.

The genes are TRBV15 and TRBJ2-1; 8 bases map to TRBD1. V lost 3 bases to trimming and J lost 7 bases; unmatched junction nucleotides: 14. The CDR3 covers 17 residues. CDR1 is LNHNV and CDR2 is YYDKDF in the germline V gene (reference sequence). The CDR3 sequence: CATSSPSGGFKRNEQFF. The DNA of the CDR3 is TGTGCCACCAGCAGCCCTTCAGGGGGCTTTAAGCGAAATGAGCAGTTCTTC.

This clone occurred once. This chain uses TRBV5-5 with TRBJ1-4, with D possibly being TRBD1 (5 bases). Trimming took 1 base from V and 8 from J, leaving 9 bases between them. Germline lookup yields CDR1 SGHKS and CDR2 YYEKEE (reference sequence). This CDR3 has 13 residues. The CDR3 nucleotides read TGTGCCAGCAGCTTGCAGGGTGGGGAAAAACTGTTTTTT. This gives the protein CASSLQGGEKLFF.

This clone was observed once. The rearrangement links TRBV5-1 to TRBJ2-7; 9 bases line up with TRBD2. Germline trimming cut 0 bases from V and 2 bases from J; bases unmatched to any gene: 3. This CDR3 region has 15 residues. The V gene's germline CDR1 is SGHRS and CDR2 YFSETQ. CDR3 loop: CASSLGLAGTYEQYF. DNA of the CDR3: TGCGCCAGCAGCTTGGGTCTAGCGGGGACCTACGAGCAGTACTTC.

The V and J genes are TRBV6-1 and TRBJ1-5; D gene ambiguous. CDR1 MNHNS and CDR2 SASEGT come from the germline V gene. Trimming stripped 1 base from V and 2 bases from J, with 6 bases between. This CDR3 has 14 residues. The CDR3 here is CASSEGAGNQPQHF. The DNA of the CDR3 is TGTGCCAGCAGTGAAGGGGCTGGCAATCAGCCCCAGCATTTT.

This chain uses TRBV6-6 with TRBJ2-5, with 8 bases aligning to TRBD1. Trimming took 4 bases from V and 2 from J; bases not matched to a gene: 6. Looked up from germline, CDR1 is MNHNY and CDR2 is SVGAGI (reference sequence). The CDR3 runs 15 residues. DNA for the CDR3: TGTGCCAGCAGTTGGGGGACAGGAAGGCAAGAGACCCAGTACTTC. Translation gives CASSWGTGRQETQYF.

V and J are TRBV4-3 and TRBJ1-5, with no clear D. From germline, CDR1 is LGHNA and CDR2 YSLEER. The CDR3 contains 18 residues. The ends were cut back, 1 base at V and 0 bases at J, with 16 bases in the middle. The CDR3 DNA is TGCGCCAGCAGCCAAGCAGCCAGCCCAGGATTTAGCAATCAGCCCCAGCATTTT. Translation gives CASSQAASPGFSNQPQHF.

This clone was seen only a few times. The chain uses TRBV2 and TRBJ1-2, with a tentative D call TRBD1 (6 bases). The V and J ends lost 7 bases and 4 bases respectively, with 10 bases between them. Looked up from germline, CDR1 is SNHLY and CDR2 is FYNNEI. This CDR3 spans 12 amino acids. The CDR3 DNA reads TGTGCCAGCAAGGAGGGGGTCTATGGCTACACCTTC. It translates to CASKEGVYGYTF. Combining the CDR3 with reference TRBV2 and TRBJ1-2 gives the whole variable domain EPEVTQTPSHQVTQMGQEVILRCVPISNHLYFYWYRQILGQKVEFLVSFYNNEISEKSEIFDDQFSVERPDGSNFTLKIRSTKLEDSAMYFCASKEGVYGYTFGSGTRLTVV.

The chain has TRBV11-2 and TRBJ2-7; a weak D match, TRBD2 (6 bases). Germline CDR1 SGHAT, CDR2 FQNNGV. The CDR3 runs to 15 residues. Between the trimmed V and J ends, which lost 1 base and 2 bases, there was a span of 12 bases. CDR3 region: CASSLGHGSAYEQYF. CDR3 coding DNA: TGTGCCAGCAGCTTAGGGCACGGGAGCGCCTACGAGCAGTACTTC. The entire variable domain, with the rest obtained from reference TRBV11-2 and TRBJ2-7, is as follows: EAGVAQSPRYKIIEKRQSVAFWCNPISGHATLYWYQQILGQGPKLLIQFQNNGVVDDSQLPKDRFSAERLKGVDSTLKIQPAKLEDSAVYLCASSLGHGSAYEQYFGPGTRLTVT.

The chain joins TRBV6-5 to TRBJ1-3; TRBD1 matches 8 bases. The ends lost 6 bases at V and 7 bases at J; junction bases unmatched: 11. CDR3 size: 15 residues. Germline V gene data show CDR1 as MNHEY and CDR2 as SVGAGI. Written as DNA, the CDR3 is TGTGCCAGCAGGCCTCAGGGGGCAGGGAGGAACACCATATATTTT. It is translated as CASRPQGAGRNTIYF.

The chain couples TRBV2 to TRBJ1-3; 9 nucleotides line up with TRBD1. Germline V CDR1 and CDR2: SNHLY, FYNNEI. The V gene end was trimmed by 5 bases and the J gene end by 4 bases; junction bases not matched to a gene: 18. The CDR3 loop spans 19 amino acids. CDR3 DNA: TGTGCCAGCAGTTTTATAAGGACAGGGGCCCGCGCGTCGGGAAACACCATATATTTT. This codes for CASSFIRTGARASGNTIYF. Combining the CDR3 with reference TRBV2 and TRBJ1-3 gives the whole variable domain EPEVTQTPSHQVTQMGQEVILRCVPISNHLYFYWYRQILGQKVEFLVSFYNNEISEKSEIFDDQFSVERPDGSNFTLKIRSTKLEDSAMYFCASSFIRTGARASGNTIYFGEGSWLTVV.

The CDR3 loop is CASSPGSLSGNTIYF. For the CDR3, the DNA is TGTGCCAGCTCACCAGGAAGCCTCTCTGGAAACACCATATATTTT. The chain couples TRBV18 to TRBJ1-3; D gene uncertain. Germline loops: CDR1 KGHSH, CDR2 LQKENI. V was shortened by 2 bases and J by 0 bases, with 8 bases between the two germline ends. The length of the CDR3 is 15 residues. The full variable domain, its missing parts supplied by reference TRBV18 and TRBJ1-3, is NAGVMQNPRHLVRRRGQEARLRCSPMKGHSHVYWYRQLPEEGLKFMVYLQKENIIDESGMPKERFSAEFPKEGPSILRIQQVVRGDSAAYFCASSPGSLSGNTIYFGEGSWLTVV.

As DNA, the CDR3 is TGTGCCAGTAGCATACAGGGGGCTCAGTCACCCCTCCACTTT. This sequence encodes CASSIQGAQSPLHF. The chain links TRBV19 to TRBJ1-6, with 9 bases aligning to TRBD1. The CDR3 contains 14 residues. Germline V gene sequence: CDR1 LNHDA, CDR2 SQIVND (reference sequence). J was trimmed by 10 bases and V by 6 bases; bases with no gene match: 7.

This rearrangement joins TRBV2 to TRBJ2-3, with 7 nucleotides matching TRBD1. The V and J ends lost 0 bases and 1 base, in that order; junction bases with no gene match: 4. The CDR3 is 16 residues long. In germline, CDR1 is SNHLY, CDR2 FYNNEI. The CDR3 DNA reads as TGTGCCAGCAGTGAAGCGCTAGGACAGGGCACAGATACGCAGTATTTT. The encoded protein is CASSEALGQGTDTQYF.

The chain couples TRBV3-1 (or the pseudogene TRBV3-2) to TRBJ2-1; D is unclear. The CDR3 is made up of 15 amino acids. CDR1 is LGHDT and CDR2 is YNNKEL in the germline V gene (reference sequence). The V end lost 0 bases, the J end lost 1 base, and 7 bases lay between the germline ends. DNA of the CDR3: TGTGCCAGCAGCCAAGATGGCGTTTCCTACAATGAGCAGTTCTTC. Encoded protein: CASSQDGVSYNEQFF.